Listed below are T cell receptor beta chains from one sample, sequenced in a study of T-cell reconstitution after alpha-beta-depleted transplantation in children. From the PCR reads, TCRdb called clonotypes with MiXCR, one entry per CDR3 protein. The sample carries approximately 70,000 distinct CDR3 sequences, approximately 4.4% recorded once. The sequenced sample was PBMCs, mostly from graft donor cells, obtained 180 days after TCRalphabeta/CD19-depleted stem cell transplant. These receptors all stem from a boy younger than two who had a stem cell transplant for acute myeloid leukemia, so the T cells may come from the graft donor. CDR3s include the opening cysteine and the closing phenylalanine or tryptophan. A D gene is named only where the DNA matches it firmly. Clone size is not always given. Where it is, it says once, few, many or a class for expanded clones.

clone_size	d_call	j_call	v_call	cdr3_aa	cdr3_nt
few	TRBD1	TRBJ1-5	TRBV19	CASRTGPNQPQHF	TGTGCCAGTCGGACAGGCCCTAATCAGCCCCAGCATTTT
many	TRBD1	TRBJ2-4	TRBV5-1	CASSLTGTGGGSQYF	TGCGCCAGCAGCTTGACAGGGACAGGGGGAGGAAGTCAGTACTTC
many	.	TRBJ2-7	TRBV11-2	CASSLDHRAYEQYF	TGTGCCAGCAGCTTAGATCACAGGGCCTACGAGCAGTACTTC
many	.	TRBJ1-5	TRBV10-3	CAISDPRRYDQPQHF	TGTGCCATCAGTGACCCCCGGCGATATGATCAGCCCCAGCATTTT
many	.	TRBJ2-1	TRBV29-1	CSVYDPGHQYNEQFF	TGCAGCGTCTACGACCCCGGACACCAATACAATGAGCAGTTCTTC
many	.	TRBJ2-1	TRBV7-2	CASSLAGRAYNEQFF	TGTGCCAGCAGCTTGGCAGGACGTGCCTACAATGAGCAGTTCTTC
many	.	TRBJ1-1	TRBV20-1	CSARGGNADTEAFF	TGCAGTGCTAGAGGCGGAAACGCGGACACTGAAGCTTTCTTT
.	.	TRBJ1-5	TRBV3-1	CTISPYGRDSLDNQPQHF	TGTACCATCAGTCCGTACGGCCGAGACAGCCTAGACAATCAGCCCCAGCATTTT
many	TRBD1	TRBJ2-7	TRBV7-3	CASGDSPSSREQYF	TGTGCCAGCGGGGACAGCCCCTCTTCTAGGGAGCAGTACTTC
many	TRBD1	TRBJ1-1	TRBV12-3/TRBV12-4	CASSLGDRNTEAFF	TGTGCCAGCAGTTTAGGGGACAGGAACACTGAAGCTTTCTTT
many	TRBD2	TRBJ2-7	TRBV11-2	CASSLRAAGLYEQYF	TGTGCCAGCAGCTTACGCGCAGCGGGGCTCTACGAGCAGTACTTC
many	TRBD2	TRBJ2-1	TRBV29-1	CSVSGGLVNEQFF	TGCAGCGTTAGCGGGGGGTTAGTCAATGAGCAGTTCTTC
many	.	TRBJ2-5	TRBV7-2	CASSFRGYQETQYF	TGTGCCAGCAGCTTTAGGGGATACCAAGAGACCCAGTACTTC
many	TRBD2	TRBJ2-1	TRBV18	CASSPPDISGRGDYNEQFF	TGTGCCAGCTCACCACCGGATATCTCAGGGCGGGGGGATTACAATGAGCAGTTCTTC
many	.	TRBJ2-3	TRBV25-1	CASRRGGTDTQYF	TGTGCCAGCAGGAGGGGCGGCACAGATACGCAGTATTTT
medium-sized	TRBD1	TRBJ1-1	TRBV7-9	CASSLEGTGGPEAFF	TGTGCCAGCAGCTTAGAGGGGACAGGGGGCCCTGAAGCTTTCTTT
many	.	TRBJ2-7	TRBV24-1	CATSDSGSSYEQYF	TGTGCCACCAGTGATTCCGGGTCCTCCTACGAGCAGTACTTC
many	.	TRBJ1-5	TRBV20-1	CSARRAFNQPQHF	TGCAGTGCTAGGCGGGCCTTCAATCAGCCCCAGCATTTT
many	TRBD2	TRBJ2-2	TRBV4-1	CASSPPGLAGGHTGELFF	TGCGCCAGCAGCCCCCCGGGACTAGCGGGGGGCCACACCGGGGAGCTGTTTTTT
many	TRBD1	TRBJ1-2	TRBV20-1	CSARDQGGQSASNYGYTF	TGCAGTGCTAGAGATCAAGGGGGCCAGTCTGCCTCTAACTATGGCTACACCTTC
many	TRBD1	TRBJ2-1	TRBV5-5	CASSLPGQGHNEQFF	TGTGCCAGCAGCTTGCCGGGACAGGGTCACAATGAGCAGTTCTTC
many	.	TRBJ1-6	TRBV4-3	CASSQGVGGSNNSPLHF	TGCGCCAGCAGCCAAGGGGTTGGGGGGTCGAATAATTCACCCCTCCACTTT